This is a list of T cell receptor beta chains from one sample in a study of Graves' ophthalmopathy and Graves' hyperthyroidism. TCRdb called the multiplex PCR reads again in MiXCR, with one record for every CDR3 protein. The sample carries around 1.1 million distinct CDR3 sequences, about 38% recorded once. The specimen sequenced was peripheral blood or thyroid tissue (not recorded which). The source is an adult man with Graves' hyperthyroidism. CDR3s include the opening cysteine and the closing phenylalanine or tryptophan. Fields, in order: clone size, V gene, J gene, D gene, CDR3 protein, CDR3 DNA. The D gene is left open where the match is weak. Only some rows state a clone size, as once, few, many or a class for expanded clones.

many	TRBV6-6	TRBJ1-5	-	CASRGGYGQPQHF	TGTGCCAGCAGAGGAGGGTATGGGCAGCCCCAGCATTTT
many	TRBV19	TRBJ1-1	-	CASSISMNTEAFF	TGTGCCAGTAGTATCAGCATGAACACTGAAGCTTTCTTT
few	TRBV4-3	TRBJ2-2	-	CASSQLANTGELFF	TGCGCCAGCAGCCAGCTAGCTAACACCGGGGAGCTGTTTTTT
few	TRBV7-9	TRBJ1-2	-	CASTSDSNYGYTF	TGTGCCAGCACCTCGGACAGTAACTATGGCTACACCTTC
-	TRBV19	TRBJ2-6	-	CASSIVEGRGANVLTF	TGTGCCAGTAGTATAGTGGAGGGCCGGGGGGCCAACGTCCTGACTTTC
many	TRBV12-3/TRBV12-4	TRBJ2-7	TRBD2	CASSLRRGERRYF	TGTGCCAGCAGTTTACGGCGGGGGGAACGACGGTACTTC
few	TRBV12-3/TRBV12-4	TRBJ1-5	TRBD1	CASSLGDRVNQPQHF	TGTGCCAGCAGTTTAGGGGACAGGGTCAATCAGCCCCAGCATTTT
few	TRBV6-1	TRBJ2-7	-	CASSGQATHEQYF	TGTGCCAGCAGTGGCCAGGCGACACACGAGCAGTACTTC
-	TRBV25-1	TRBJ1-2	TRBD1	CATSLAGTAYGYTF	TGTGCCACCAGCTTGGCCGGGACAGCCTATGGCTACACCTTC
-	TRBV7-9	TRBJ2-7	TRBD2	CASSPHRTSGRGEQYF	TGTGCCAGCAGTCCTCATAGGACTAGCGGGAGAGGGGAGCAGTACTTC
many	TRBV7-2	TRBJ1-2	-	CASSEAINYGYTF	TGTGCCAGTAGTGAGGCGATTAACTATGGCTACACCTTC
many	TRBV7-9	TRBJ2-7	-	CASNPVSGHYEQYF	TGTGCCAGCAACCCGGTGTCGGGACACTACGAGCAGTACTTC
few	TRBV4-2	TRBJ1-1	-	CASSQARDNPGGTEAFF	TGTGCCAGCAGCCAGGCCCGGGACAACCCCGGAGGCACTGAAGCTTTCTTT
few	TRBV9	TRBJ1-2	-	CASSGKDGYTF	TGTGCCAGCAGCGGAAAGGATGGCTACACCTTC
once	TRBV25-1	TRBJ1-2	TRBD1	CASEGTGGYGYTF	TGTGCCAGCGAAGGGACAGGGGGCTATGGCTACACCTTC
few	TRBV12-3/TRBV12-4	TRBJ2-7	TRBD2	CASSQGGTSGPRSDEQYF	TGTGCCAGCAGCCAAGGGGGGACTAGCGGGCCAAGAAGCGACGAGCAGTACTTC
-	TRBV7-9	TRBJ1-1	-	CARSLSSNTEAFF	TGTGCCAGGAGCTTATCTTCGAACACTGAAGCTTTCTTT
once	TRBV7-9	TRBJ1-1	TRBD1	CASSSGTGRGAFF	TGTGCCAGCAGCTCAGGGACAGGGAGGGGAGCTTTCTTT
many	TRBV5-1	TRBJ1-1	TRBD1	CASSLVTGVREAFF	TGCGCCAGCAGCTTGGTCACAGGGGTTCGTGAAGCTTTCTTT
-	TRBV12-3/TRBV12-4	TRBJ1-2	-	CASSLAPTWNYGYTF	TGTGCCAGCAGTTTAGCGCCCACCTGGAACTATGGCTACACCTTC
few	TRBV20-1	TRBJ1-5	-	CSARGSGQLNQPQHF	TGCAGTGCTAGAGGGTCGGGGCAGCTCAATCAGCCCCAGCATTTT
-	TRBV15	TRBJ2-6	TRBD1	CATSRWPRKDRLTF	TGTGCCACCAGCAGATGGCCCAGGAAGGACAGGCTGACTTTC
-	TRBV7-3	TRBJ1-6	-	CANSIRVGRGSPLHF	TGTGCCAACAGCATCCGTGTGGGGCGCGGTTCACCCCTCCACTTT
-	TRBV2	TRBJ1-6	-	CASSERQAGSPLHF	TGTGCCAGCAGTGAAAGGCAGGCAGGTTCACCCCTCCACTTT
many	TRBV2	TRBJ2-5	TRBD2	CASREGAGAQETQYF	TGTGCCAGCAGGGAGGGAGCGGGGGCCCAAGAGACCCAGTACTTC
-	TRBV10-3	TRBJ2-2	-	CAISESGEDTGELFF	TGTGCCATCAGTGAGTCAGGGGAGGACACCGGGGAGCTGTTTTTT
-	TRBV24-1	TRBJ2-5	TRBD1	CATSVPTGNQETQYF	TGTGCCACCAGTGTCCCGACAGGGAACCAAGAGACCCAGTACTTC
few	TRBV30	TRBJ1-1	TRBD1	CAWDRGQNTEAFF	TGTGCCTGGGACAGGGGCCAAAACACTGAAGCTTTCTTT
few	TRBV6-5	TRBJ2-5	TRBD2	CASSALASGGGWVQETQYF	TGTGCCAGCAGTGCCCTAGCTAGCGGGGGGGGCTGGGTACAAGAGACCCAGTACTTC
-	TRBV11-3	TRBJ2-5	TRBD1	CASSSQRTGVKTQYF	TGTGCCAGCAGCTCCCAGAGGACAGGGGTGAAGACCCAGTACTTC
many	TRBV7-7	TRBJ2-5	TRBD2	CASSLAPLAGETQYF	TGTGCCAGCAGCTTAGCCCCCCTAGCGGGAGAGACCCAGTACTTC
-	TRBV15	TRBJ2-5	-	CATSSFSQGTQYF	TGTGCCACCAGCAGCTTCAGTCAAGGGACCCAGTACTTC
few	TRBV7-6	TRBJ2-7	-	CASSLTQWYEQYF	TGTGCCAGCAGCCTCACCCAGTGGTACGAGCAGTACTTC
few	TRBV28	TRBJ2-5	TRBD1	CASSSPGTGKETQYF	TGTGCCAGCAGTTCTCCCGGGACAGGGAAAGAGACCCAGTACTTC